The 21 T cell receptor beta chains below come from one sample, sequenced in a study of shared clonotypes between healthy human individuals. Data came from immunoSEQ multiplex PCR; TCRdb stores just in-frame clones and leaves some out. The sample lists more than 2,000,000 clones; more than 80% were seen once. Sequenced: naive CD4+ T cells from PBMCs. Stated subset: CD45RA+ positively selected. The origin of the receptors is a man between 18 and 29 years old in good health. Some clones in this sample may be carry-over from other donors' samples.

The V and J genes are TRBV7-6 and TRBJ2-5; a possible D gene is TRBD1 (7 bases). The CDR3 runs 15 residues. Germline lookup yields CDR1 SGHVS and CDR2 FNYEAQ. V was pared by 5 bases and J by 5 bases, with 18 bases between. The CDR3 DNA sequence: TGTGCCAGCAGCACGGACAGGCGACGGGGGGAGACCCAGTACTTC. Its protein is CASSTDRRRGETQYF.

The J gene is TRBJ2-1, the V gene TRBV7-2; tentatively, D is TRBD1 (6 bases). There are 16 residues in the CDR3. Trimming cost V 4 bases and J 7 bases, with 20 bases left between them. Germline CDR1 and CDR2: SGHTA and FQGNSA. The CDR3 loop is CASSWSRGRGLNEQFF. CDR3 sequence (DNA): TGTGCCAGCAGCTGGAGTAGGGGCAGGGGCTTGAATGAGCAGTTCTTC.

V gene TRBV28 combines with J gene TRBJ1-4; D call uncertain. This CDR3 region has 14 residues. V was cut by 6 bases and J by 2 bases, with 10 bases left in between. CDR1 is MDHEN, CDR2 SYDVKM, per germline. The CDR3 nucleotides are TGTGCCAGCAGGCTTCCGAGGACTAATGAAAAACTGTTTTTT. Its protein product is CASRLPRTNEKLFF. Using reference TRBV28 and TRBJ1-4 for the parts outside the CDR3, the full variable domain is DVKVTQSSRYLVKRTGEKVFLECVQDMDHENMFWYRQDPGLGLRLIYFSYDVKMKEKGDIPEGYSVSREKKERFSLILESASTNQTSMYLCASRLPRTNEKLFFGSGTQLSVL.

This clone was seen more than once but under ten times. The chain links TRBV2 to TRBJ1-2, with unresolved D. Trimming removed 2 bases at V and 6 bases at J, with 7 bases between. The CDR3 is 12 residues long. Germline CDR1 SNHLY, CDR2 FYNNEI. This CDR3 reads CASSEQANGYTF. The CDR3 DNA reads TGTGCCAGCAGTGAACAGGCCAATGGCTACACCTTC.

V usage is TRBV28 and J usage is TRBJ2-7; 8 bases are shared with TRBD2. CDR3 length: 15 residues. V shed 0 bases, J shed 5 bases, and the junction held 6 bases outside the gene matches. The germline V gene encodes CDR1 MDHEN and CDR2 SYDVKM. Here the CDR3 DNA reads TGTGCCAGCAGTTTATGGGCTAGCGGGTCTGACGAGCAGTACTTC. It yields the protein CASSLWASGSDEQYF.

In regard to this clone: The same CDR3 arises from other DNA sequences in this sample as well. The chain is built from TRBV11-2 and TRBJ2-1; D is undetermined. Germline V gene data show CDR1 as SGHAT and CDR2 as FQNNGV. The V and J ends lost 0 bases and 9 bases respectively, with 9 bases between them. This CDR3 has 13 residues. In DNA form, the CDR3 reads TGTGCCAGCAGCTTAGACCCGGGCGGTGAGCAGTTCTTC. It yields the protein CASSLDPGGEQFF.

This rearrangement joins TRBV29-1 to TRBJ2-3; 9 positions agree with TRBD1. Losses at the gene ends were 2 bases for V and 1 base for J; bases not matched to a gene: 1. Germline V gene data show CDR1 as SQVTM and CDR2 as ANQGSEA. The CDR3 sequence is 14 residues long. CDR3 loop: CSVERDRGTDTQYF. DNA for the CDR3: TGCAGCGTTGAACGGGACAGGGGCACAGATACGCAGTATTTT.

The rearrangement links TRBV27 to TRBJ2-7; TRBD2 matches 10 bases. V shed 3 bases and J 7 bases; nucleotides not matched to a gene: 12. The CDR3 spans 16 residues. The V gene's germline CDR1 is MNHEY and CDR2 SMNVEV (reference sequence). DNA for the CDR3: TGTGCCAGCAGTTTCACGGGGGTAGCGGGAGGCGAGGAGCAGTACTTC. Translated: CASSFTGVAGGEEQYF.

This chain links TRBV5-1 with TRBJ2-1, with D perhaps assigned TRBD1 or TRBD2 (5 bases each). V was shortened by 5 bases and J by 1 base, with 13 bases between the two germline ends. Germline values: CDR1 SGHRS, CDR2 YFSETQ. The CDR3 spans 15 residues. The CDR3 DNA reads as TGCGCCAGCAGTCCATCGGGACCTTCCTACAATGAGCAGTTCTTC. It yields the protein CASSPSGPSYNEQFF. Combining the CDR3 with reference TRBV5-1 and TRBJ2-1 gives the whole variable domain KAGVTQTPRYLIKTRGQQVTLSCSPISGHRSVSWYQQTPGQGLQFLFEYFSETQRNKGNFPGRFSGRQFSNSRSEMNVSTLELGDSALYLCASSPSGPSYNEQFFGPGTRLTVL.

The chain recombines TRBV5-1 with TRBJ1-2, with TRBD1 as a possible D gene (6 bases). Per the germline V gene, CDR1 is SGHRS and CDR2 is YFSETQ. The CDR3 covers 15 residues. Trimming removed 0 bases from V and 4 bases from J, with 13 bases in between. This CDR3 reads CASSLAGADTYGYTF. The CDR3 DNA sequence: TGCGCCAGCAGCTTGGCAGGGGCGGACACCTATGGCTACACCTTC.

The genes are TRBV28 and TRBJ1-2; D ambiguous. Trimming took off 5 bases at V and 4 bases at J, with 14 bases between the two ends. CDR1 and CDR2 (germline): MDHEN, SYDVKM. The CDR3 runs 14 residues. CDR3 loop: CASSRRREGYGYTF. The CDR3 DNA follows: TGTGCCAGCAGTCGGAGGAGGGAAGGCTATGGCTACACCTTC.

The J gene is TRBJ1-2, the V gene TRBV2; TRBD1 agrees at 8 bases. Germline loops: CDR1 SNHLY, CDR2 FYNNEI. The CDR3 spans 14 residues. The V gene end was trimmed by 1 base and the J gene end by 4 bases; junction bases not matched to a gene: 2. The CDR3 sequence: CASSEDRGGYGYTF. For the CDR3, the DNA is TGTGCCAGCAGTGAAGACAGGGGGGGCTATGGCTACACCTTC.

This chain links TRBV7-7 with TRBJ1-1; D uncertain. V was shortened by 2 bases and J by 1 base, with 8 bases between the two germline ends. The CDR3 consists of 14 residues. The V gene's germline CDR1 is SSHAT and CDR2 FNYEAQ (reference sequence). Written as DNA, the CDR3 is TGTGCCAGCAGCTTACTGTCAGGGAACACTGAAGCTTTCTTT. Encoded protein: CASSLLSGNTEAFF.

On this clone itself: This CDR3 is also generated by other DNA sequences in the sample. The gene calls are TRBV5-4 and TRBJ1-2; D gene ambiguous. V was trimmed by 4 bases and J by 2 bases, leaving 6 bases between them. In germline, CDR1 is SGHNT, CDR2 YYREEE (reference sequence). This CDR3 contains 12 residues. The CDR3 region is CASSPGNYGYTF. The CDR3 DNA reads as TGTGCCAGCAGCCCTGGGAACTATGGCTACACCTTC. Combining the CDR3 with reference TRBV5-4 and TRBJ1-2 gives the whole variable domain ETGVTQSPTHLIKTRGQQVTLRCSSQSGHNTVSWYQQALGQGPQFIFQYYREEENGRGNFPPRFSGLQFPNYSSELNVNALELDDSALYLCASSPGNYGYTFGSGTRLTVV.

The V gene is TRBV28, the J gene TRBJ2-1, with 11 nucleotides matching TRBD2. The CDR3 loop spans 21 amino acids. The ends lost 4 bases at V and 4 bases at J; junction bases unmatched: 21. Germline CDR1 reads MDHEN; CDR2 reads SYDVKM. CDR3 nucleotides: TGTGCCAGCAGTTCCCGATACAGGGCAACAGGGACTAGCGGTTCATACAATGAGCAGTTCTTC. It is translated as CASSSRYRATGTSGSYNEQFF.

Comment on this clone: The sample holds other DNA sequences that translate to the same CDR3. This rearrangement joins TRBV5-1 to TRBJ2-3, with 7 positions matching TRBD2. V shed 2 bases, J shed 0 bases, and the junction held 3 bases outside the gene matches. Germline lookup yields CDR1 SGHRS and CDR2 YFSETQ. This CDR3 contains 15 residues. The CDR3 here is CASSLASGSTDTQYF. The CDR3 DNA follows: TGCGCCAGCAGCTTAGCTAGCGGCAGCACAGATACGCAGTATTTT.

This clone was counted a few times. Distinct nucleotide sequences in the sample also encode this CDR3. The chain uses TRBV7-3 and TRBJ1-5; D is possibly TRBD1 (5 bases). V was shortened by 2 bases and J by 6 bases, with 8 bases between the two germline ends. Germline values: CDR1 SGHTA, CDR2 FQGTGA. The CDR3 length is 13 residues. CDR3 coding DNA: TGTGCCAGCAGCTTAGCCGGGGGTCAGCCCCAGCATTTT. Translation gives CASSLAGGQPQHF.

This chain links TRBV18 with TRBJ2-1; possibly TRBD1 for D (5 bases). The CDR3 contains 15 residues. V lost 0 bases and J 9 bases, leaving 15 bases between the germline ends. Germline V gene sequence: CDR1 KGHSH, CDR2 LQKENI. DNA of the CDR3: TGTGCCAGCTCACCACCGTCCAGGGTGGATAGTGAGCAGTTCTTC. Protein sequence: CASSPPSRVDSEQFF.

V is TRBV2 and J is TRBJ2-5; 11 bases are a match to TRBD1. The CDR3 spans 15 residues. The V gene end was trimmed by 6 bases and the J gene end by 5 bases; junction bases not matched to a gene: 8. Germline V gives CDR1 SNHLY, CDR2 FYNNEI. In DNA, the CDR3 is TGTGCCAGCAGCCCCGGACAGGGGGCGCGGGAGACCCAGTACTTC. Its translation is CASSPGQGARETQYF.

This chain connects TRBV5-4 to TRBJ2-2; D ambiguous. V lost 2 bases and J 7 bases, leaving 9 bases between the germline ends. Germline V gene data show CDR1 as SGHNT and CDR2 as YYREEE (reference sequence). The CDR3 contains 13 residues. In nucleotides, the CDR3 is TGTGCCAGCAGCTTTAAGGTGGGCGGGGAGCTGTTTTTT. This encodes CASSFKVGGELFF.

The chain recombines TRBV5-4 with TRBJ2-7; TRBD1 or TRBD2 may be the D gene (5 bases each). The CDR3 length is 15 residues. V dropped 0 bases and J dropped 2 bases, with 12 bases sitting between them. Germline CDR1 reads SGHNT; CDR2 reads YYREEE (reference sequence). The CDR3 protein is CASSLGGTAAYEQYF. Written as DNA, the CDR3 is TGTGCCAGCAGCTTGGGTGGGACGGCTGCCTACGAGCAGTACTTC.